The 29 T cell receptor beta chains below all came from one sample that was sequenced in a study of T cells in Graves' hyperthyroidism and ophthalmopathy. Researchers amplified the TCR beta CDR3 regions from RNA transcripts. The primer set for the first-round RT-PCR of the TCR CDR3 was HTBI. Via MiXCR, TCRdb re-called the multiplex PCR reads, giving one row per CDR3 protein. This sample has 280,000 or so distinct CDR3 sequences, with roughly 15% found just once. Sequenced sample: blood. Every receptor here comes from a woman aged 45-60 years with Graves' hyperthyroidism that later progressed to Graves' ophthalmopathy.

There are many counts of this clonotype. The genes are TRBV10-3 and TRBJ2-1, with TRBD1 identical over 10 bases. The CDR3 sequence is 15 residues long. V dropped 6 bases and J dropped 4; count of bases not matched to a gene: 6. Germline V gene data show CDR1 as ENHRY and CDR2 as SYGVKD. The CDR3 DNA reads TGTGCCATCAGAACCGGGACAGGGGCTTACAATGAGCAGTTCTTC. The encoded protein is CAIRTGTGAYNEQFF.

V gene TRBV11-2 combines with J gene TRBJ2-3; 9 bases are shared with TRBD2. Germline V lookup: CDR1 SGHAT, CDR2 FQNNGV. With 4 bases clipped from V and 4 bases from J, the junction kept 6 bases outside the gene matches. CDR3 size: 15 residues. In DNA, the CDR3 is TGTGCCAGCAGCTCCCGGGTAGCGGGAGCAGATACGCAGTATTTT. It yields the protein CASSSRVAGADTQYF.

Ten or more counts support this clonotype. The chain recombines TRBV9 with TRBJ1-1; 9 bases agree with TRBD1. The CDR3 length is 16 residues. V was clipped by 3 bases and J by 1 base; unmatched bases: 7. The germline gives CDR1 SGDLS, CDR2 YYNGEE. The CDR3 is CASSAYPTGGNTEAFF. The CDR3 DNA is TGTGCCAGCAGCGCATACCCGACAGGGGGGAACACTGAAGCTTTCTTT.

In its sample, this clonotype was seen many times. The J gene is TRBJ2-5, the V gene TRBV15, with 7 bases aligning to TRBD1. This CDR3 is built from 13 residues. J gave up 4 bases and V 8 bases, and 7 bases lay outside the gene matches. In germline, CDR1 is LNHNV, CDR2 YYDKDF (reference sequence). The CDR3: CATSDRVVETQYF. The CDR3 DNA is TGTGCCACCTCCGACAGGGTGGTAGAGACCCAGTACTTC.

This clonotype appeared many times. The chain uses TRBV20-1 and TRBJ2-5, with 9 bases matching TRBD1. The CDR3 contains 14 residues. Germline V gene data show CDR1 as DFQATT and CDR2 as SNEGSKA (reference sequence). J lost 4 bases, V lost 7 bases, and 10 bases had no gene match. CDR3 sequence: CSGSLTGGAETQYF. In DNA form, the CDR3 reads TGCAGTGGATCCCTCACAGGGGGCGCAGAGACCCAGTACTTC.

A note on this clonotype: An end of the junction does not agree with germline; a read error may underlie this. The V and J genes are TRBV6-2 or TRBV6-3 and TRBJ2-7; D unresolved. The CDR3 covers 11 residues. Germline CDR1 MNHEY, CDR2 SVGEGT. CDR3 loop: CAGSSTYEQYF. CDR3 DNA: TGTGCCGGCAGTTCTACTTACGAGCAGTACTTC.

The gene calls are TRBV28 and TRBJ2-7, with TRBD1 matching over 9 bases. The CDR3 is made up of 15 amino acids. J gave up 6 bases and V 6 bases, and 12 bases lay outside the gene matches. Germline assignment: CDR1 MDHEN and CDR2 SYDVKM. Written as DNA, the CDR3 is TGTGCCAGCAGCAACCATGACAGGGGGATGCCCGAGCAGTACTTC. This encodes CASSNHDRGMPEQYF.

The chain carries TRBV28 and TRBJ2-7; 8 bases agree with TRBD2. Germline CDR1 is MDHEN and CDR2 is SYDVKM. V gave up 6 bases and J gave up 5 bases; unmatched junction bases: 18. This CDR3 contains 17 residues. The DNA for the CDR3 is TGTGCCAGCAGAGACCTTGGTGGCGGGAGGATCGGGAACGAGCAGTACTTC. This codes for CASRDLGGGRIGNEQYF.

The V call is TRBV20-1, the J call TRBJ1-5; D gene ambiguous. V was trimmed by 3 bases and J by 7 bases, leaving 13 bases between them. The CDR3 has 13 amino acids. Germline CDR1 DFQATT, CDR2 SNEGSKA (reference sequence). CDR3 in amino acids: CSASDERVQPQHF. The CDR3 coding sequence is TGCAGTGCTAGTGACGAAAGAGTACAGCCCCAGCATTTT.

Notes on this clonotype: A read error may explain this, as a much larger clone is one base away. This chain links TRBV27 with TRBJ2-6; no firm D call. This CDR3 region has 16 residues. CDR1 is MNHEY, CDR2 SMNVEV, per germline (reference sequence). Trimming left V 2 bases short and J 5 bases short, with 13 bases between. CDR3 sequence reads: CASSLRIIPRANVLTF. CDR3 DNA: TGTGCCAGCAGTTTAAGGATCATCCCCAGGGCCAACGTCCTGACTTTC.

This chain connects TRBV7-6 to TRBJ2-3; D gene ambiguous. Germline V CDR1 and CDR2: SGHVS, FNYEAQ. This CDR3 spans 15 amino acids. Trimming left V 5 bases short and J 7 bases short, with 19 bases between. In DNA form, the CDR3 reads TGTGCCAGCAGCAATGTGGGCCCCTCCCGGAATACGCAGTATTTT. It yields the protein CASSNVGPSRNTQYF.

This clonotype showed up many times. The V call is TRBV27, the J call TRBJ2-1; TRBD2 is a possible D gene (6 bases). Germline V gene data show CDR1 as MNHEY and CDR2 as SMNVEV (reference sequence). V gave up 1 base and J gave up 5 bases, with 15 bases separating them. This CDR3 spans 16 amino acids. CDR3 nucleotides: TGTGCCAGCAGTTTATTTCCGGGAGAAGGAAACAATGAGCAGTTCTTC. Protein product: CASSLFPGEGNNEQFF.

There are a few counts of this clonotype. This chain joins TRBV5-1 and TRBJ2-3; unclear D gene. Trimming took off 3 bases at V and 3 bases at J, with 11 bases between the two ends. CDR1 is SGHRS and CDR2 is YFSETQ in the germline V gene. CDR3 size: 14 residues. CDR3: CASSSPSMTDTQYF. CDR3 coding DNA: TGCGCCAGCAGCTCGCCCTCTATGACAGATACGCAGTATTTT.

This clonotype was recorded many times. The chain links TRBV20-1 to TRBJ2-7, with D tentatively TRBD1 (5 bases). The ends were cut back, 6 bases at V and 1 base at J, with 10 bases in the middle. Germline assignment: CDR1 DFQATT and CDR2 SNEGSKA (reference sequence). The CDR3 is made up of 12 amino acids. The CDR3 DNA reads TGCAGTGCGACCGACAGATCCTACGAGCAGTACTTC. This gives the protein CSATDRSYEQYF.

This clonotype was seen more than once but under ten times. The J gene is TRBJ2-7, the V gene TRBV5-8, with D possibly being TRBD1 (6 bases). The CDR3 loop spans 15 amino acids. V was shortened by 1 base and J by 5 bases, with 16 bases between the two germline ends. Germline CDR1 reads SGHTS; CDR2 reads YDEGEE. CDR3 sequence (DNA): TGTGCCAGCAGCTTGTTCAGGGGCCCCCAGGACGAGCAGTACTTC. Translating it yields CASSLFRGPQDEQYF. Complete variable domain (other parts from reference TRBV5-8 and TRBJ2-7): EAGVTQSPTHLIKTRGQQATLRCSPISGHTSVYWYQQALGLGLQFLLWYDEGEERNRGNFPPRFSGRQFPNYSSELNVNALELEDSALYLCASSLFRGPQDEQYFGPGTRLTVT.

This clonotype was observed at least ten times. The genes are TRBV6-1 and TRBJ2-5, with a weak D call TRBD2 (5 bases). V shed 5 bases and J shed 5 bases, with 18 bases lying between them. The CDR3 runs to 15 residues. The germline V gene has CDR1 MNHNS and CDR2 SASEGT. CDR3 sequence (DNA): TGTGCCAGCAGTTTTGGACTCCCCCTCGAGGAGACCCAGTACTTC. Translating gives CASSFGLPLEETQYF.

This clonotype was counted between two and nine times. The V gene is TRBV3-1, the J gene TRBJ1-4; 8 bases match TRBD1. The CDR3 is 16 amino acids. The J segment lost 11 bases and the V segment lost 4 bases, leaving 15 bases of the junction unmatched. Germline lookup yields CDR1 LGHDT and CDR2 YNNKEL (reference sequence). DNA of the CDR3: TGTGCCAGCAGCCCGGACAGGGCCTACCTGTCGGGGAAACTGTTTTTT. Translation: CASSPDRAYLSGKLFF.

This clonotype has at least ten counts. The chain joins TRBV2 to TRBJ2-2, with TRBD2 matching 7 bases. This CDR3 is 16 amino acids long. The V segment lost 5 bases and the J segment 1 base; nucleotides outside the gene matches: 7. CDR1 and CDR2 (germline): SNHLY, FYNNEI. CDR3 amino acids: CASSQIRGRNTGELFF. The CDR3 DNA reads TGTGCCAGCAGTCAAATTCGCGGGAGGAACACCGGGGAGCTGTTTTTT.

The CDR3 sequence: CASSQDTTGFEAFF. DNA of the CDR3: TGTGCCAGCAGCCAAGATACGACAGGGTTTGAAGCTTTCTTT. The chain couples TRBV4-2 to TRBJ1-1, with 7 positions matching TRBD1. This CDR3 spans 14 amino acids. Losses at the gene ends were 0 bases for V and 7 bases for J; bases not matched to a gene: 5. Germline CDR1 and CDR2: LGHNA and YNFKEQ.

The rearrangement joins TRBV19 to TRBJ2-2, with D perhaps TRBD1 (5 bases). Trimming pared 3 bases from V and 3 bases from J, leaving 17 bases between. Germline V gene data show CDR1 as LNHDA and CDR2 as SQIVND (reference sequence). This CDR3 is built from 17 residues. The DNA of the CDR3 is TGTGCCAGTAGTATCGATATACAGGTGACGTACACCGGGGAGCTGTTTTTT. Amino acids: CASSIDIQVTYTGELFF.

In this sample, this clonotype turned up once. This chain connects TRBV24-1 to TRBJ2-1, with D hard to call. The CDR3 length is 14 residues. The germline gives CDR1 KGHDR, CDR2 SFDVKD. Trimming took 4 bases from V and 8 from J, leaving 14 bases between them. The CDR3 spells CATSEYEGGDEQFF. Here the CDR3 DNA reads TGTGCCACCAGTGAGTACGAAGGTGGGGATGAGCAGTTCTTC.

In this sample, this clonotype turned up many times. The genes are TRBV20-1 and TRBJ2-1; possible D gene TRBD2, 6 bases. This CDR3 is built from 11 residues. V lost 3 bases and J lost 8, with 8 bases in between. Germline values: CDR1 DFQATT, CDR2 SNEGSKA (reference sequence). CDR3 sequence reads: CSARRDYEQFF. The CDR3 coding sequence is TGCAGTGCTAGGCGGGACTATGAGCAGTTCTTC.

For the CDR3, the DNA is TGTGCCAGCAGCCTGCTTGCGCCACAGGGGAGAGGTTCACCCCTCCACTTT. The encoded protein is CASSLLAPQGRGSPLHF. The genes are TRBV5-8 and TRBJ1-6; 7 nucleotides line up with TRBD1. This CDR3 has 17 amino acids. V dropped 4 bases and J dropped 9; count of bases not matched to a gene: 16. The germline CDR1 and CDR2 sequences are SGHTS and YDEGEE.

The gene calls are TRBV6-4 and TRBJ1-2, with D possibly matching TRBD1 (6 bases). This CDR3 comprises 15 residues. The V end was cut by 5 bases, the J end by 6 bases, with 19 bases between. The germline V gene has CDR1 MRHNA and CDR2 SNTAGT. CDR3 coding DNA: TGTGCCAGCAGTCCTCGGTACGGGGGCGCCGATGGCTACACCTTC. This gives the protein CASSPRYGGADGYTF.

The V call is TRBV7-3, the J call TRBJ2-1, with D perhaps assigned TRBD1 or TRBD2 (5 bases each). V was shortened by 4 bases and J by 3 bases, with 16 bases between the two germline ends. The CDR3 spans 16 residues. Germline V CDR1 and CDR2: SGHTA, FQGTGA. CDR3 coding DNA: TGTGCCAGCAGCTCCCGACCGGGACCCCGCTACAATGAGCAGTTCTTC. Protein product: CASSSRPGPRYNEQFF.

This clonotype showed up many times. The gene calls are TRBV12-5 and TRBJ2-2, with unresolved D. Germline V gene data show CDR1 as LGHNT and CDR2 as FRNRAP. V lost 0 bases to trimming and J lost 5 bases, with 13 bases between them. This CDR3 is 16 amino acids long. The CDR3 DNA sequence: TGTGCTAGTGGTTTGGTACTCGGAGCACCAACCGGGGAGCTGTTTTTT. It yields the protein CASGLVLGAPTGELFF.

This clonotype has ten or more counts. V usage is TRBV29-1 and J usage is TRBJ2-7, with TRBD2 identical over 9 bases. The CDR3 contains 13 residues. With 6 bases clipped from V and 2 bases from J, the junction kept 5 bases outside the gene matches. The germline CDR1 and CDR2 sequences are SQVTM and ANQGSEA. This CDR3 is CSVLAGYTYEQYF. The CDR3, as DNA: TGCAGCGTCCTAGCGGGGTATACCTACGAGCAGTACTTC.

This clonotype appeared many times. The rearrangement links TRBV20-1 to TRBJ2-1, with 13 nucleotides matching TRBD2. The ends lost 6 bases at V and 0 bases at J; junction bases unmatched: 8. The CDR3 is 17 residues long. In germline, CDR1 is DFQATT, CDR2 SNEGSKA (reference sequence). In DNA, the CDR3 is TGCAGTGCGGAGGGACTAGCGGGAATTTCCTCCTACAATGAGCAGTTCTTC. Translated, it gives CSAEGLAGISSYNEQFF.

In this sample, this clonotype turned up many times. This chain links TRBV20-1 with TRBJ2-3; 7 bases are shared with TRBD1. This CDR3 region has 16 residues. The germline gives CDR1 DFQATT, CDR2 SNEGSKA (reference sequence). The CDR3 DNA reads TGCACTATACAGGGGAGTATTACCACTAGCACAGATACGCAGTATTTT. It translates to CTIQGSITTSTDTQYF.